The 7 T cell receptor beta chains presented below share a single source sample, sequenced in a study of T cell responses to AZD1222 COVID-19 vaccine. Libraries were prepared by immunoSEQ multiplex PCR; TCRdb keeps only in-frame clonotypes and omits some of them. The sample carries more than 100,000 clones, around 93% recorded once. The source material was peripheral blood, sampled 28 days after the second AZD1222 dose. These receptors were obtained from an adult who received the AZD1222 COVID-19 vaccine.

This chain uses TRBV5-4 with TRBJ2-1; 11 bases line up with TRBD2. The CDR3 has 17 residues. Germline CDR1 is SGHNT and CDR2 is YYREEE (reference sequence). Trimming at V came to 4 bases and at J to 4 bases, leaving 10 bases not matched to a gene. CDR3 in DNA: TGTGCCAGCAGCCCAGGGGTCGGACTAGCGGGTTACAATGAGCAGTTCTTC. It specifies CASSPGVGLAGYNEQFF.

V gene TRBV28 combines with J gene TRBJ2-7, with a possible D match to TRBD2 (5 bases). This CDR3 comprises 14 residues. Trimming took off 5 bases at V and 0 bases at J, with 11 bases between the two ends. Per the germline V gene, CDR1 is MDHEN and CDR2 is SYDVKM. The CDR3: CASSPWTDSYEQYF. The CDR3 DNA follows: TGTGCCAGCAGTCCCTGGACTGACTCCTACGAGCAGTACTTC.

The rearrangement joins TRBV19 to TRBJ2-1; D call uncertain. Trimming shortened V by 6 bases and J by 8 bases, and 8 bases separated the two germline ends. The CDR3 consists of 11 residues. In germline, CDR1 is LNHDA, CDR2 SQIVND (reference sequence). The CDR3 reads CASSRWDEQFF. CDR3 bases: TGTGCCAGTAGCAGATGGGATGAGCAGTTCTTC.

This rearrangement joins TRBV29-1 to TRBJ1-5, with no clear D. Germline CDR1 is SQVTM and CDR2 is ANQGSEA. V lost 4 bases to trimming and J lost 0 bases, with 10 bases between them. This CDR3 contains 14 residues. CDR3 loop: CSVGDPYSNQPQHF. In nucleotides, the CDR3 is TGCAGCGTTGGAGACCCGTATAGCAATCAGCCCCAGCATTTT.

This sequence joins TRBV5-5 and TRBJ1-2; 9 bases align to TRBD1. This CDR3 contains 14 residues. CDR1 SGHKS and CDR2 YYEKEE come from the germline V gene (reference sequence). J lost 5 bases, V lost 4 bases, and 6 bases had no gene match. CDR3 in DNA: TGTGCCAGCAGCCACCGGGACAGGGTATATGGCTACACCTTC. Translating it yields CASSHRDRVYGYTF.

The chain joins TRBV11-2 to TRBJ1-2; 9 nucleotides align to TRBD1. Germline V gives CDR1 SGHAT, CDR2 FQNNGV. Germline trimming cut 5 bases from V and 3 bases from J; bases unmatched to any gene: 10. This CDR3 spans 16 amino acids. CDR3 DNA sequence: TGTGCCAGCAGCCCCTGGACAGGGGAGAACCACTATGGCTACACCTTC. This codes for CASSPWTGENHYGYTF.

The chain recombines TRBV9 with TRBJ1-5; D may be TRBD1 (5 bases). Deletions cut 7 bases from V and 5 bases from J, with 10 bases between. CDR3 length equals 12 residues. Germline V gene lookup returns CDR1 SGDLS and CDR2 YYNGEE. CDR3 nucleotides: TGTGCCAGCGGGTGGGGGGATCAGCCCCAGCATTTT. It translates to CASGWGDQPQHF.